This TCR beta chain was found in a study of cytotoxic CD8 clonotypes in ibrutinib-treated CLL. Broader study findings: Clonality increased at ibrutinib response and stayed stable in sustained remission. At progression, however, it fell back toward baseline. Sustained-remission and progressing patients diverged in sampling times.

Libraries were prepared by immunoSEQ multiplex PCR; TCRdb keeps only in-frame clonotypes and omits some of them. The sample has some 200,000 clones, more than 75% seen once; the top ten hold about 10%. This clone has just one count. The antigen is unknown. Germline lookup yields CDR1 SGHDN and CDR2 FVKESK. The CDR3 contains 13 residues. V was pared by 4 bases and J by 2 bases, with 5 bases between. Specimen: PBMCs, collected after 12 months of ibrutinib treatment. The receptor's source is a human donor with chronic lymphocytic leukemia. This chain connects TRBV14 to TRBJ2-2; no definite D call. This CDR3 is CASSPFNTGELFF. The CDR3 DNA reads TGTGCCAGCAGCCCCTTTAACACCGGGGAGCTGTTTTTT.